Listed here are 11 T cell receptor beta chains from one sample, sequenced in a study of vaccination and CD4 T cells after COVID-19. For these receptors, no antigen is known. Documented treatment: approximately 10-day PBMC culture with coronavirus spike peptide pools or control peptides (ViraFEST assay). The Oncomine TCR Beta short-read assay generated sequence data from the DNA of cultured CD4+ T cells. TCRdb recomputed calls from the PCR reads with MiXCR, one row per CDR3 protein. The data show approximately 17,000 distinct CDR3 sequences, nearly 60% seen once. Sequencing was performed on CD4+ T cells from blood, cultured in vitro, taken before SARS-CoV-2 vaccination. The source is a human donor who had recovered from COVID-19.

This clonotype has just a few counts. CDR3: CSARDPGGTGQETQYF. CDR3 nucleotide sequence: TGCAGTGCTAGAGACCCCGGGGGCACCGGCCAAGAGACCCAGTACTTC. This rearrangement joins TRBV20-1 to TRBJ2-5; the D call may be TRBD1 or TRBD2 (6 bases each). The length of the CDR3 is 16 residues. Germline V lookup: CDR1 DFQATT, CDR2 SNEGSKA (reference sequence). V dropped 0 bases and J dropped 1 base, with 15 bases sitting between them.

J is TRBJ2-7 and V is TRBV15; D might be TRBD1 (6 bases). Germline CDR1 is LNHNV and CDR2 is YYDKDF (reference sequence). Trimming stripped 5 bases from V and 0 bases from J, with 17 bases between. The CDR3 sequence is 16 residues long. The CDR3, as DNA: TGTGCCACCAGCCCCAGGGGCGTACCGAGCTCCTACGAGCAGTACTTC. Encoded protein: CATSPRGVPSSYEQYF.

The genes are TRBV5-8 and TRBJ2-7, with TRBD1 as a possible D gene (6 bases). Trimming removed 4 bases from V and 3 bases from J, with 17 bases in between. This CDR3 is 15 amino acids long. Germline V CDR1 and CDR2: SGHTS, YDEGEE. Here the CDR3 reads CASSRHRVGIYEQYF. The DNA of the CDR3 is TGTGCCAGCAGCAGACACAGGGTGGGGATCTACGAGCAGTACTTC.

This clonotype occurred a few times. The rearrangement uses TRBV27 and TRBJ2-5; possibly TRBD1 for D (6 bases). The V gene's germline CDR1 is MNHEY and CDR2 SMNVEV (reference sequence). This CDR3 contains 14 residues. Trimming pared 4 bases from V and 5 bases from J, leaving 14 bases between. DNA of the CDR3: TGTGCCAGCAGTTCACTTAGGGGGAAGGAGACCCAGTACTTC. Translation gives CASSSLRGKETQYF.

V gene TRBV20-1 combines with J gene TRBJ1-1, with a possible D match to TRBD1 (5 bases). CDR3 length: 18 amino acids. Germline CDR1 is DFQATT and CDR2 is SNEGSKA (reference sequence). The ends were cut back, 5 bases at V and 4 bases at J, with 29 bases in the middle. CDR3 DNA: TGCAGTGCTGGCCCCGGGACGCAAGACCCCCGTTTGGCCACTGAAGCTTTCTTT. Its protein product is CSAGPGTQDPRLATEAFF.

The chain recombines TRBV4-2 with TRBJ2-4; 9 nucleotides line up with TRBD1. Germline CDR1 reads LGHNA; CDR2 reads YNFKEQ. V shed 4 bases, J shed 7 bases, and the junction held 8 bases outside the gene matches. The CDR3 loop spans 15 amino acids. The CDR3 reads CASSPLIDRGNIQYF. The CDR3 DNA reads TGTGCCAGCAGCCCTTTGATTGACAGGGGGAACATTCAGTACTTC.

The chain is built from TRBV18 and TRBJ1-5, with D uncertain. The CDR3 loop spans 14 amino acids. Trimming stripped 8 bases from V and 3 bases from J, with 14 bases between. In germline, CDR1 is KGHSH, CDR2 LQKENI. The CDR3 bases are TGTGCCAGCGCCGGCGGACTGAACAATCAGCCCCAGCATTTT. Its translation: CASAGGLNNQPQHF.

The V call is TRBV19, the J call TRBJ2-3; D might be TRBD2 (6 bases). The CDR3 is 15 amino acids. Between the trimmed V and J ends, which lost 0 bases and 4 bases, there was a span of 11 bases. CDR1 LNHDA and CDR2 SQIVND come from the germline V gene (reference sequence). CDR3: CASSIDGRWADTQYF. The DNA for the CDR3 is TGTGCCAGTAGTATAGACGGGAGATGGGCAGATACGCAGTATTTT.

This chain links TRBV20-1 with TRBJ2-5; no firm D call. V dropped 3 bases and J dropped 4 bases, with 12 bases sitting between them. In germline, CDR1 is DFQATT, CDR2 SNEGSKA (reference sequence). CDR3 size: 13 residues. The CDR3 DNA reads TGCAGTGCTAGCTCTGGGTCGGGAGAGACCCAGTACTTC. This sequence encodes CSASSGSGETQYF.

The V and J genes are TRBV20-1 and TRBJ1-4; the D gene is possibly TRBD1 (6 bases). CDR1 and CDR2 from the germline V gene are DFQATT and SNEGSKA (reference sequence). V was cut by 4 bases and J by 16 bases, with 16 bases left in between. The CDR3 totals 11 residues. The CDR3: CSATWGPLPFF. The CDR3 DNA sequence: TGCAGTGCTACCTGGGGGCCCTTGCCGTTTTTT.

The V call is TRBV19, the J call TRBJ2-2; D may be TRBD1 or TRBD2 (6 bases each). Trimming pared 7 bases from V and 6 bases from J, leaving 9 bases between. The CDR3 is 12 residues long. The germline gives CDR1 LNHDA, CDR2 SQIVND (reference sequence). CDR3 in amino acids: CASIRGPGELFF. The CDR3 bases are TGTGCCAGTATCCGGGGGCCCGGGGAGCTGTTTTTT.